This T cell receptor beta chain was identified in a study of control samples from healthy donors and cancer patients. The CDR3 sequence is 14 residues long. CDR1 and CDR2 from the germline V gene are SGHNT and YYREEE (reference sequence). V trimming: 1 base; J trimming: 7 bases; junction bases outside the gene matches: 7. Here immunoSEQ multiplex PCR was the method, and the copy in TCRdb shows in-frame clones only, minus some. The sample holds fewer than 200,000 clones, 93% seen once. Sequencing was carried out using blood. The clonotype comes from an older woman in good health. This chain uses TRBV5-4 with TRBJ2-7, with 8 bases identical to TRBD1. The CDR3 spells CASSLNRGFGEQYF. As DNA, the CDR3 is TGTGCCAGCAGCTTGAACAGGGGGTTCGGAGAGCAGTACTTC.